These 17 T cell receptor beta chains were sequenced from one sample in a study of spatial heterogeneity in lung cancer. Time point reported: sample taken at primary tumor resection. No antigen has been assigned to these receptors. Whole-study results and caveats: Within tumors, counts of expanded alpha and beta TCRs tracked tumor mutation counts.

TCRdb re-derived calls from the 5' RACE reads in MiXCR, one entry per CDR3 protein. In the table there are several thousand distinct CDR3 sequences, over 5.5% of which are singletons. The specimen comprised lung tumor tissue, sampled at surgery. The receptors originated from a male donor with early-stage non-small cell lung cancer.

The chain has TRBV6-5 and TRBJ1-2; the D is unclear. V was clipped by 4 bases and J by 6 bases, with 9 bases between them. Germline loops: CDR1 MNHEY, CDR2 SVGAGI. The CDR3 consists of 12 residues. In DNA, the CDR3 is TGTGCCAGCAGTTCGGGCGGCGATGGCTACACCTTC. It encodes CASSSGGDGYTF.

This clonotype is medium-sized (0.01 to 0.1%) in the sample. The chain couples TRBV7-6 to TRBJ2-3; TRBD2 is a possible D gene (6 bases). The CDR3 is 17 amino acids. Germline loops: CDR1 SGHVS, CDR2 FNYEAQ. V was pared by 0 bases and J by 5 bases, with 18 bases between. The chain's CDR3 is CASSLAYPGGGEDTQYF. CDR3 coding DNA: TGTGCCAGCAGCTTAGCGTATCCCGGGGGTGGTGAAGATACGCAGTATTTT.

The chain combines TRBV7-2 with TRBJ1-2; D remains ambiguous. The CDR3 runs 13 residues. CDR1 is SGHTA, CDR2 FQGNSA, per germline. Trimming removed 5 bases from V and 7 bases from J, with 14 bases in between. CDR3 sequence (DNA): TGTGCCAGCAGCGTCCCACAGAATACTGGCTACACCTTC. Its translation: CASSVPQNTGYTF.

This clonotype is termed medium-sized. The CDR3: CASSSQGYGYTF. In DNA form, the CDR3 reads TGTGCCAGCAGTTCACAGGGCTATGGCTACACCTTC. The V call is TRBV27, the J call TRBJ1-2, with TRBD1 as a possible D gene (6 bases). The CDR3 loop spans 12 amino acids. Trimming shortened V by 4 bases and J by 4 bases, and 7 bases separated the two germline ends. CDR1 and CDR2 (germline): MNHEY, SMNVEV (reference sequence).

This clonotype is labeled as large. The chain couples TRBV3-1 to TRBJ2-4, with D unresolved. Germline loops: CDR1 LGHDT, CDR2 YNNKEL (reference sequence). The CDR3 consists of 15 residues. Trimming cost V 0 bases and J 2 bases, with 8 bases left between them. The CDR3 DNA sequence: TGTGCCAGCAGCCAAGACGTAGGGACCAAAAACATTCAGTACTTC. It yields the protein CASSQDVGTKNIQYF. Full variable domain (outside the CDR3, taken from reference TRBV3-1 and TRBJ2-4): DTAVSQTPKYLVTQMGNDKSIKCEQNLGHDTMYWYKQDSKKFLKIMFSYNNKELIINETVPNRFSPKSPDKAHLNLHINSLELGDSAVYFCASSQDVGTKNIQYFGAGTRLSVL.

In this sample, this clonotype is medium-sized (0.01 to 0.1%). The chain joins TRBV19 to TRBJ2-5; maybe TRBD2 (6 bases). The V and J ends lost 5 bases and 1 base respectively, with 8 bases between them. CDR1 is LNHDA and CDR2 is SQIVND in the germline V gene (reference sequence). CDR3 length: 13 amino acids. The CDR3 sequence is CASSGTVQETQYF. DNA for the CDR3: TGTGCCAGTAGTGGGACTGTCCAAGAGACCCAGTACTTC.

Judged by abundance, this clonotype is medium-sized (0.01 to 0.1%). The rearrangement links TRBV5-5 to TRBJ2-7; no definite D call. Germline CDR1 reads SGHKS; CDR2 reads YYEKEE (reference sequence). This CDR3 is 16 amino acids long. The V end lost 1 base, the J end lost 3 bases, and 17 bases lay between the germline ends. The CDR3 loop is CASSLSPDPQFYEQYF. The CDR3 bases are TGTGCCAGCAGCTTGAGCCCTGACCCCCAATTCTACGAGCAGTACTTC.

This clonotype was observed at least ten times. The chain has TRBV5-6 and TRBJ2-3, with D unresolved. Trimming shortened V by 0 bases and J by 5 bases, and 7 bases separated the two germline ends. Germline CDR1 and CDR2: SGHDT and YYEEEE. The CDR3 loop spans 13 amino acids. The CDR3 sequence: CASSLVGVDTQYF. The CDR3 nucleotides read TGTGCCAGCAGCTTGGTAGGCGTAGATACGCAGTATTTT.

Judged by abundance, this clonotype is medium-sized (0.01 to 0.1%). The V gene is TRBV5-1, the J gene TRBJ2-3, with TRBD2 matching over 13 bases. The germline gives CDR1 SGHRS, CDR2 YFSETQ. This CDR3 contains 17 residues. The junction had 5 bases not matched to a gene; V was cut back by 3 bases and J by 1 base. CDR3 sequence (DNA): TGCGCCAGCAGCTCCGGACTAGCGGGAGCGGGCACAGATACGCAGTATTTT. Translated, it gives CASSSGLAGAGTDTQYF.

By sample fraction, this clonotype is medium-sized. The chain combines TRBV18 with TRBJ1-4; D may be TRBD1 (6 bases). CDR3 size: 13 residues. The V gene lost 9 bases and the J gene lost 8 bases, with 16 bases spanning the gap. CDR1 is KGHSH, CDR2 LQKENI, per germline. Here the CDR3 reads CARIRTELEKLFF. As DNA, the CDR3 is TGTGCCAGAATAAGGACAGAGCTGGAAAAACTGTTTTTT.

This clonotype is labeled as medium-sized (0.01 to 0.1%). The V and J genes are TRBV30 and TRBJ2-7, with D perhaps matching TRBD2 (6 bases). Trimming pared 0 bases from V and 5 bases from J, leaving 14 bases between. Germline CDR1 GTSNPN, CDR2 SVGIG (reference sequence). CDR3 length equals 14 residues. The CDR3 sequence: CAWSVLGGWNEQYF. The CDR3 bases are TGTGCCTGGAGTGTACTTGGGGGGTGGAACGAGCAGTACTTC.

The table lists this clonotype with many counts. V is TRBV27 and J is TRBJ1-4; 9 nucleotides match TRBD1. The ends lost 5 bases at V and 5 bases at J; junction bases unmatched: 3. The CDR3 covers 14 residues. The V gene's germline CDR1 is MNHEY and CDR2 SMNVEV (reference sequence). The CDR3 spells CASSQQGANEKLFF. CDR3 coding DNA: TGTGCCAGCAGTCAACAGGGGGCGAATGAAAAACTGTTTTTT.

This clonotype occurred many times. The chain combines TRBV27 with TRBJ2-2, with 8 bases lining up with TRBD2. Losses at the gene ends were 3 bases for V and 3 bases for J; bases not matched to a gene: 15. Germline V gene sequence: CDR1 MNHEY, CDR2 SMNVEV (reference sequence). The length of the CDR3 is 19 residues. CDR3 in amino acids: CASSLTPGLVGRDTGELFF. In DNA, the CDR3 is TGTGCCAGCAGTTTGACTCCGGGACTAGTGGGTCGTGACACCGGGGAGCTGTTTTTT.

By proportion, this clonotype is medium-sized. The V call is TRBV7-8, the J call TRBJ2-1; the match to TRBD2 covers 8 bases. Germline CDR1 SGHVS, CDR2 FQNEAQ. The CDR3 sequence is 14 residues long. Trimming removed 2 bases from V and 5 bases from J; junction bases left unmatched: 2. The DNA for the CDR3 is TGTGCCAGCAGCTTACCGGGGGGGAACAATGAGCAGTTCTTC. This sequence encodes CASSLPGGNNEQFF. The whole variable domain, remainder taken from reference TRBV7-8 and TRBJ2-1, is GAGVSQSPRYKVAKRGQDVALRCDPISGHVSLFWYQQALGQGPEFLTYFQNEAQLDKSGLPSDRFFAERPEGSVSTLKIQRTQQEDSAVYLCASSLPGGNNEQFFGPGTRLTVL.

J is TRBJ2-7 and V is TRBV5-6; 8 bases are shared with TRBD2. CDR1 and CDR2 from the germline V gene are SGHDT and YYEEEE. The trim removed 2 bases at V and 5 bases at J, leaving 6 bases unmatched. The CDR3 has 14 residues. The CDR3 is CASSFGAGVDEQYF. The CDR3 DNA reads TGTGCCAGCAGCTTTGGAGCGGGAGTCGACGAGCAGTACTTC.

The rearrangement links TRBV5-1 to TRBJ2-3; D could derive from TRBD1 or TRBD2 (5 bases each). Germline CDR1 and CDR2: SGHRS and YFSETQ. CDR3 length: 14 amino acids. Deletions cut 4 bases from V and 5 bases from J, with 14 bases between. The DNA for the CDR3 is TGCGCCAGCAGCCGGGGACCGACCAAAGATACGCAGTATTTT. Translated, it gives CASSRGPTKDTQYF.

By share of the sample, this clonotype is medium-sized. The CDR3 loop reads CASSFQGMMQETQYF. In DNA form, the CDR3 reads TGTGCCAGCAGTTTTCAGGGAATGATGCAAGAGACCCAGTACTTC. V gene TRBV27 combines with J gene TRBJ2-5, with D perhaps matching TRBD1 (5 bases). The CDR3 runs 15 residues. Trimming stripped 3 bases from V and 2 bases from J, with 13 bases between. Germline loops: CDR1 MNHEY, CDR2 SMNVEV (reference sequence).